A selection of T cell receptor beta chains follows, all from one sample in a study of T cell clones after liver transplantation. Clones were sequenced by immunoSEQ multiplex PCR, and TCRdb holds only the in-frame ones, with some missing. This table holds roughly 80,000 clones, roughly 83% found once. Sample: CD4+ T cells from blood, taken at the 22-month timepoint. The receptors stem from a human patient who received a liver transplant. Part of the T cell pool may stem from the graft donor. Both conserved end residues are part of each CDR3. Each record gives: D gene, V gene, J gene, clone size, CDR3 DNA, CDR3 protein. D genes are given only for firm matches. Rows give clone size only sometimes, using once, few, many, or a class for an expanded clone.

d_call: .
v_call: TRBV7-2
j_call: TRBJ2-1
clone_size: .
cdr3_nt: TGTGCCAGCAGCTTAGCTGCAAATGAGCAGTTCTTC
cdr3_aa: CASSLAANEQFF

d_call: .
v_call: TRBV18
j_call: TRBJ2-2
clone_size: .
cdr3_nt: TGTGCCAGCTCACCACCGGGGCAGGGGAAGAACACCGGGGAGCTGTTTTTT
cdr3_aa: CASSPPGQGKNTGELFF

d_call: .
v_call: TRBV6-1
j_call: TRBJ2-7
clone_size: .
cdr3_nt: TGTGCCAGCAGATTTACTGGGACTTCCTACGAGCAGTACTTC
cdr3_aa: CASRFTGTSYEQYF

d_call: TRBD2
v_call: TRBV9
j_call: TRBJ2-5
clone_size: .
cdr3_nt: TGTGCCAGCAGCCCACTCACCGGGACTAGCGGTTCGGGAGAGACCCAGTACTTC
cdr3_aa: CASSPLTGTSGSGETQYF

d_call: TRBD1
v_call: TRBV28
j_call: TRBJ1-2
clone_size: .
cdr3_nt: TGTGCCAGCAGTTCCCCGGGACAGGGGGCCAATGGCTACACCTTC
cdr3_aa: CASSSPGQGANGYTF

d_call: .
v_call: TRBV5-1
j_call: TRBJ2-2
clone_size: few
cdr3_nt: TGCGCCAGCAGCTTCGGATTCGCGAACACCGGGGAGCTGTTTTTT
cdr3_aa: CASSFGFANTGELFF

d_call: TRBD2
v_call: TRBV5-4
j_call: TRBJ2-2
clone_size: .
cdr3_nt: TGTGCCACCACAGGGGGGACTAGCGGGAGTCGGGCCACCGGGGAGCTGTTTTTT
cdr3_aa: CATTGGTSGSRATGELFF

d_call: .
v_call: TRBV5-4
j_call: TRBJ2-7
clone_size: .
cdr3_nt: TGTGCCAGCAGCTTGGCAAGGACTCCCTACGAGCAGTACTTC
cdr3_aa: CASSLARTPYEQYF

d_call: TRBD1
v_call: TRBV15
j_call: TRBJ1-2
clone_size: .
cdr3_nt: TGTGCCACCAGCAGTCAAAGACAGGGAGGCTATGGCTACACCTTC
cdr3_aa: CATSSQRQGGYGYTF

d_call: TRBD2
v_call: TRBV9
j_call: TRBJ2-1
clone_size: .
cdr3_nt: TGTGCCAGCAGCGTAGCTAGCGGGATAGGTAATGAGCAGTTCTTC
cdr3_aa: CASSVASGIGNEQFF

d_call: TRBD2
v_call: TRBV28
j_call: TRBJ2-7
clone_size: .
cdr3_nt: TGTGCCAGCAGTTTACTTGGACTAGCGGGAACTCGCTCCTACGAGCAGTACTTC
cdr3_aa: CASSLLGLAGTRSYEQYF

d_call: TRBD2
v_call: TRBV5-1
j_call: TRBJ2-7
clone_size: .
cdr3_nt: TGCGCCAGCAGACGATCTTCCGGGACTAGCGGGGGGGCGGTTGAGCAGTACTTC
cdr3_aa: CASRRSSGTSGGAVEQYF

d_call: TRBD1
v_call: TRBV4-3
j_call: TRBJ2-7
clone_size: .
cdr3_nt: TGCGCCAGCAGCCAAGATTTGGACAGGCCGCTCCTGCACTTC
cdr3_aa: CASSQDLDRPLLHF

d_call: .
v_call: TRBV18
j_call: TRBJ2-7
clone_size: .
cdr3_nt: TGTGCCAGCTCACCAGGTCTAGATCTCCACTACGAGCAGTACTTC
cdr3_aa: CASSPGLDLHYEQYF

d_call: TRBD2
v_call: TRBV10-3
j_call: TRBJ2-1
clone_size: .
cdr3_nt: TGTGCCATCACCAGCGGGGGGGCCTTCGAGCAGTTCTTC
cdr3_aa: CAITSGGAFEQFF

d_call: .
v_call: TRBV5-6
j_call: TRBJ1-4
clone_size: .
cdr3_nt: TGTGCCAGCAGCTCTGGCTTGAGGTCTGAAAAACTGTTTTTT
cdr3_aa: CASSSGLRSEKLFF

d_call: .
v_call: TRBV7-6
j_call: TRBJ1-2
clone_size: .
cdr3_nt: TGTGCCAGCCGAGGGTTAGGAGGCTACACCTTC
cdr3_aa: CASRGLGGYTF

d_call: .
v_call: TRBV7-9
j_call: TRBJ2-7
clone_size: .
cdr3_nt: TGTGCCAGCAGCTTAGTAGGGGGCTACGAGCAGTACTTC
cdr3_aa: CASSLVGGYEQYF

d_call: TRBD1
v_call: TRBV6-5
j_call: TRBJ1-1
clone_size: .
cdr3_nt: TGTGCCAGCACCAAACAGGGGACAGCGTCCGAAGCTTTCTTT
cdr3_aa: CASTKQGTASEAFF

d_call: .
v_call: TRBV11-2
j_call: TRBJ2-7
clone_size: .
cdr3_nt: TGTGCCAGCAGCTTAGATCACTACGTTTACGAGCAGTACTTC
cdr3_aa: CASSLDHYVYEQYF

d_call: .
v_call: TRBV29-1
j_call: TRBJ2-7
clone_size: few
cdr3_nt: TGCAGCGTTGTTATAGCTTCCTACGAGCAGTACTTC
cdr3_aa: CSVVIASYEQYF

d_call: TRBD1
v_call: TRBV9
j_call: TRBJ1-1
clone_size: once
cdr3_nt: TGTGCCAGCAGCCCAGGACAGGTCCAGAACACTGAAGCTTTCTTT
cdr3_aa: CASSPGQVQNTEAFF

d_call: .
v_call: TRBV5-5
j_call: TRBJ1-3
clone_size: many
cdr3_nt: TGTGCCAGCAGCTTGGTAGGCCAGCTGGGCGCTGGAAACACCATATATTTT
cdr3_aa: CASSLVGQLGAGNTIYF

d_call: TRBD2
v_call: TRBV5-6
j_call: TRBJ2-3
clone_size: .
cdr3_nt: TGTGCCAGCAGTGGAGCGGGGGGGCGTGATACGCAGTATTTT
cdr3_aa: CASSGAGGRDTQYF

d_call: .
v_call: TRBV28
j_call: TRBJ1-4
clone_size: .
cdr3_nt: TGTGCCAGCAGTTTCAGGGCCAATGAAAAACTGTTTTTT
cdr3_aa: CASSFRANEKLFF

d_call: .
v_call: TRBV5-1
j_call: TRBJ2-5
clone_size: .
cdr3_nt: TGCGCCAGCAGCCATAACAAACAGGGTACGCAAGAGACCCAGTACTTC
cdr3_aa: CASSHNKQGTQETQYF